This T cell receptor beta chain was retrieved from a study of T cell responses to AZD1222 COVID-19 vaccine. On the study more broadly: Second doses were pooled across both intervals (about 4 or about 12 weeks).

Overall study findings and caveats: Seropositive status at baseline applied to only 5 or 6 AZD1222 recipients. Spike-wide coverage was observed for vaccine-associated CD4 TCRs, with dominant responses at 160-218 and 743-854. Targets within unmutated variant regions were reportedly found for nearly half of spike-specific TCRs.

The CDR3 consists of 14 residues. The V and J ends lost 3 bases and 1 base respectively, with 9 bases between them. Per the germline V gene, CDR1 is MDHEN and CDR2 is SYDVKM. The data were produced by immunoSEQ multiplex PCR, yet TCRdb's version contains in-frame clones alone and is incomplete. The table shows 150,000 or so clones, with 80% to 95% occurring only once. About this clone: The antigen remains undetermined.

This chain joins TRBV28 and TRBJ1-1; D ambiguous. This specimen was peripheral blood, taken on day 0 of AZD1222 vaccination. The TCR originated in an adult in good health. The CDR3 loop is CASSFNQRNTEAFF. CDR3 in DNA: TGTGCCAGCAGTTTTAATCAACGGAACACTGAAGCTTTCTTT.